These 27 T cell receptor beta chains share one sample of origin, sequenced in a study of T-cell reconstitution after alpha-beta-depleted transplantation in children. Using unique molecular identifiers, the investigators prepared the TCRbeta library. TCRdb itself ran the PCR reads through MiXCR, one entry per CDR3 protein. The sample lists a few hundred thousand distinct CDR3 sequences; 20% to 30% were seen once. Sequenced here: PBMCs, sampled before TCRalphabeta/CD19-depleted stem cell transplant. All receptors come from a boy in the first two years of life with Wiskott-Aldrich syndrome, due to receive a stem cell transplant.

CDR3 sequence (DNA): TGTGCCAGCAGATCTGCGCCAGGGTCAGCAGATACGCAGTATTTT. It encodes CASRSAPGSADTQYF. The chain combines TRBV6-1 with TRBJ2-3; maybe TRBD1 (5 bases). V was trimmed by 6 bases and J by 4 bases, leaving 17 bases between them. CDR1 MNHNS and CDR2 SASEGT come from the germline V gene. The CDR3 is 15 amino acids.

CDR3 protein: CASSTLITGGQQYF. The CDR3 DNA follows: TGTGCCAGCAGCACCCTAATAACAGGGGGGCAGCAGTACTTC. The chain recombines TRBV27 with TRBJ2-7; 8 nucleotides line up with TRBD1. This CDR3 has 14 amino acids. Germline trimming cut 6 bases from V and 8 bases from J; bases unmatched to any gene: 12. Germline loops: CDR1 MNHEY, CDR2 SMNVEV (reference sequence).

The chain employs TRBV6-1 and TRBJ2-1, with TRBD2 identical over 13 bases. V was pared by 8 bases and J by 1 base, with 11 bases of the junction left unmatched. Germline loops: CDR1 MNHNS, CDR2 SASEGT. This CDR3 has 18 residues. This CDR3 reads CASYRLAGGRASYNEQFF. CDR3 sequence (DNA): TGTGCCAGCTATCGACTAGCGGGAGGTAGAGCATCCTACAATGAGCAGTTCTTC.

This clonotype has only a few counts. CDR3 sequence: CASSLVGGEEKLFF. CDR3 nucleotides: TGCGCCAGCAGCTTGGTAGGGGGCGAGGAAAAACTGTTTTTT. The genes are TRBV5-1 and TRBJ1-4; 7 bases are a match to TRBD1. The CDR3 is made up of 14 amino acids. J lost 8 bases, V lost 0 bases, and 4 bases had no gene match. From germline, CDR1 is SGHRS and CDR2 YFSETQ.

In its sample, this clonotype was seen a few times. The CDR3 bases are TGCAGCGTTGAAACGGGACAGGCTAACTATGGCTACACCTTC. This codes for CSVETGQANYGYTF. V usage is TRBV29-1 and J usage is TRBJ1-2; 8 bases map to TRBD1. The CDR3 is 14 amino acids. Unmatched junction bases numbered 2, after V lost 2 bases and J lost 0 bases. CDR1 SQVTM and CDR2 ANQGSEA come from the germline V gene.

The chain combines TRBV28 with TRBJ1-2, with 8 positions matching TRBD1. The CDR3 extends over 15 amino acids. From germline, CDR1 is MDHEN and CDR2 SYDVKM. Trimming took 7 bases from V and 8 from J; bases not matched to a gene: 15. The CDR3 region is CASTTGQGYFLGYTF. Here the CDR3 DNA reads TGTGCCAGCACCACTGGACAGGGCTACTTTCTCGGCTACACCTTC.

The V and J genes are TRBV2 and TRBJ2-7; the match to TRBD2 covers 7 bases. The CDR3 runs to 14 residues. Germline V gene sequence: CDR1 SNHLY, CDR2 FYNNEI. With 4 bases clipped from V and 0 bases from J, the junction kept 3 bases outside the gene matches. CDR3 DNA sequence: TGTGCCAGCAGTGGACCTAGCGGCTCCTACGAGCAGTACTTC. Its protein is CASSGPSGSYEQYF.

This chain uses TRBV20-1 with TRBJ2-3, with D hard to call. Trimming left V 4 bases short and J 2 bases short, with 13 bases between. The length of the CDR3 is 14 residues. The V gene's germline CDR1 is DFQATT and CDR2 SNEGSKA (reference sequence). The CDR3 sequence is CSATDSRNTDTQYF. DNA of the CDR3: TGCAGTGCTACCGATTCGAGGAACACAGATACGCAGTATTTT.

In the case of this clonotype: The junction does not match germline at one end; this may be a read error. The DNA of the CDR3 is TGCTGTGCTAATCCCGACAGAGTTCCCCTGAACTATGGCTACACCTTC. Translated: CCANPDRVPLNYGYTF. V and J are TRBV20-1 and TRBJ1-2, with a weak D call TRBD1 (5 bases). CDR1 DFQATT and CDR2 SNEGSKA come from the germline V gene (reference sequence). The CDR3 totals 16 residues.

The V and J genes are TRBV7-2 and TRBJ2-4; D unresolved. The CDR3 length is 16 residues. The germline CDR1 and CDR2 sequences are SGHTA and FQGNSA. Trimming took 3 bases from V and 0 from J, leaving 12 bases between them. CDR3 loop: CASSLSGALAKNIQYF. Written as DNA, the CDR3 is TGTGCCAGCAGCTTGTCAGGCGCACTAGCCAAAAACATTCAGTACTTC.

CDR3 bases: TGCAGCGTTGGAACCGGGACGGGATCCCTATTATCCTACAATGAGCAGTTCTTC. This gives the protein CSVGTGTGSLLSYNEQFF. V gene TRBV29-1 combines with J gene TRBJ2-1; the D call may be TRBD1 or TRBD2 (5 bases each). Germline loops: CDR1 SQVTM, CDR2 ANQGSEA. There are 18 residues in the CDR3. V gave up 4 bases and J gave up 1 base, with 23 bases separating them.

J is TRBJ2-5 and V is TRBV20-1, with D unresolved. Trimming shortened V by 2 bases and J by 4 bases, and 8 bases separated the two germline ends. In germline, CDR1 is DFQATT, CDR2 SNEGSKA (reference sequence). The CDR3 runs 12 residues. CDR3 sequence: CSARLLTETQYF. The CDR3 bases are TGCAGTGCTAGACTTCTCACAGAGACCCAGTACTTC.

The chain carries TRBV6-2 or TRBV6-3 and TRBJ2-5, with 10 bases lining up with TRBD2. The CDR3 spans 13 residues. The J segment lost 13 bases and the V segment lost 6 bases, leaving 11 bases of the junction unmatched. Germline CDR1 reads MNHEY; CDR2 reads SVGEGT. In DNA, the CDR3 is TGTGCCAGCAGACGATCGACTAGCGGGTACTCGTACTTC. Translation: CASRRSTSGYSYF.

For the CDR3, the DNA is TGTGCCAGCACCCCAAGATCTTGGACTAGCACAGATACGCAGTATTTT. Translating it yields CASTPRSWTSTDTQYF. The V call is TRBV4-2, the J call TRBJ2-3, with D maybe TRBD2 (5 bases). V dropped 7 bases and J dropped 0 bases, with 17 bases sitting between them. The CDR3 length is 16 residues. Germline V gene sequence: CDR1 LGHNA, CDR2 YNFKEQ.

This chain uses TRBV7-8 with TRBJ2-2; D is tentatively TRBD1 or TRBD2 (5 bases each). The CDR3 spans 19 residues. Trimming left V 0 bases short and J 0 bases short, with 17 bases between. Germline CDR1 and CDR2: SGHVS and FQNEAQ. This CDR3 reads CASSLAFRVGRTNTGELFF. Written as DNA, the CDR3 is TGTGCCAGCAGCTTAGCGTTCCGAGTGGGACGCACGAACACCGGGGAGCTGTTTTTT. The variable domain in full, with the rest retrieved from reference TRBV7-8 and TRBJ2-2, is GAGVSQSPRYKVAKRGQDVALRCDPISGHVSLFWYQQALGQGPEFLTYFQNEAQLDKSGLPSDRFFAERPEGSVSTLKIQRTQQEDSAVYLCASSLAFRVGRTNTGELFFGEGSRLTVL.

The table lists this clonotype with a few counts. The J gene is TRBJ2-1, the V gene TRBV5-1; 7 nucleotides match TRBD2. The trim removed 3 bases at V and 7 bases at J, leaving 13 bases unmatched. Germline CDR1 is SGHRS and CDR2 is YFSETQ. There are 16 residues in the CDR3. For the CDR3, the DNA is TGCGCCAGCAGCTCCCGCAGCGGGACCCGATCTAATGAGCAGTTCTTC. This gives the protein CASSSRSGTRSNEQFF.

The chain joins TRBV5-1 to TRBJ2-6; 11 bases are shared with TRBD2. The ends lost 5 bases at V and 4 bases at J; junction bases unmatched: 8. The CDR3 sequence is 17 residues long. CDR1 SGHRS and CDR2 YFSETQ come from the germline V gene. CDR3 coding DNA: TGCGCCAGCAGTATAGCGGGAGGGCCCTCCGGGGCCAACGTCCTGACTTTC. This encodes CASSIAGGPSGANVLTF.

V and J are TRBV5-1 and TRBJ1-1, with a possible D match to TRBD1 (5 bases). The ends were cut back, 7 bases at V and 8 bases at J, with 15 bases in the middle. The germline gives CDR1 SGHRS, CDR2 YFSETQ. CDR3 length: 12 amino acids. CDR3 sequence (DNA): TGCGCCAGCGGGGTCGAGGGGTCCGAAGCTTTCTTT. Its protein is CASGVEGSEAFF.

The rearrangement uses TRBV6-5 and TRBJ2-7, with 9 bases fitting TRBD2. The CDR3 spans 16 residues. The V gene end was trimmed by 3 bases and the J gene end by 8 bases; junction bases not matched to a gene: 14. CDR1 and CDR2 from the germline V gene are MNHEY and SVGAGI. DNA of the CDR3: TGTGCCAGCAGTTATCGCCTAGCGGGGAGCCAAAACCAGCAGTACTTC. As protein: CASSYRLAGSQNQQYF.

This clonotype turned up a few times. V usage is TRBV5-1 and J usage is TRBJ2-2; D unresolved. The germline V gene encodes CDR1 SGHRS and CDR2 YFSETQ. This CDR3 region has 14 residues. V was cut by 0 bases and J by 5 bases, with 8 bases left in between. CDR3 amino acids: CASSLVPGTGELFF. The CDR3 DNA is TGCGCCAGCAGCTTGGTTCCCGGGACCGGGGAGCTGTTTTTT.

The chain carries TRBV7-8 and TRBJ2-5, with 8 bases identical to TRBD1. The CDR3 extends over 14 amino acids. The V and J ends lost 5 bases and 2 bases, in that order; junction bases with no gene match: 4. The germline CDR1 and CDR2 sequences are SGHVS and FQNEAQ. The CDR3 sequence: CASSEDRAQETQYF. DNA of the CDR3: TGTGCCAGCAGCGAGGACAGGGCTCAAGAGACCCAGTACTTC.

In DNA, the CDR3 is TGCAGCGTTCTATCCGGGTCCCTTTTCTCCTACGAGCAGTACTTC. Translation gives CSVLSGSLFSYEQYF. J is TRBJ2-7 and V is TRBV29-1, with D unresolved. Germline CDR1 and CDR2: SQVTM and ANQGSEA. This CDR3 is built from 15 residues. The ends were cut back, 5 bases at V and 0 bases at J, with 17 bases in the middle.

This clonotype was picked up a small number of times. This chain connects TRBV5-1 to TRBJ1-1; weak D call: TRBD1 (6 bases). Germline CDR1 is SGHRS and CDR2 is YFSETQ. The germline V and J ends were trimmed by 6 bases and 6 bases, with 12 bases remaining between them. The CDR3 is 12 residues long. This CDR3 reads CASKQQGAEAFF. CDR3 sequence (DNA): TGCGCCAGCAAACAACAGGGCGCTGAAGCTTTCTTT.

The genes are TRBV10-3 and TRBJ2-7; possibly TRBD2 for D (5 bases). Germline V gene sequence: CDR1 ENHRY, CDR2 SYGVKD. The CDR3 runs 15 residues. V was clipped by 6 bases and J by 8 bases, with 23 bases between them. As DNA, the CDR3 is TGTGCCATCAGCCCCGGCAGCGGACTTGCCGCCCAGCAGTACTTC. Its protein product is CAISPGSGLAAQQYF.

This chain connects TRBV29-1 to TRBJ2-3; D tentatively fits TRBD1 or TRBD2 (6 bases each). Per the germline V gene, CDR1 is SQVTM and CDR2 is ANQGSEA. The CDR3 totals 14 residues. Trimming took 7 bases from V and 6 from J, leaving 20 bases between them. The CDR3 DNA sequence: TGCAGCGCCTCCAGGGGAGGATCTGGTGATACGCAGTATTTT. Translation gives CSASRGGSGDTQYF.

Note on this clonotype: The germline gene is not matched at one end of the junction; a read error may be the cause. In nucleotides, the CDR3 is TGCGCCGGCAGCTTGAGCGGTCAGTGGGCCACTGAAGCTTTCTTT. Its protein product is CAGSLSGQWATEAFF. This chain connects TRBV5-1 to TRBJ1-1; D is undetermined. Germline V gene data show CDR1 as SGHRS and CDR2 as YFSETQ. The CDR3 has 15 amino acids.

The chain has TRBV10-3 and TRBJ2-5, with D possibly called TRBD1 or TRBD2 (5 bases each). CDR1 is ENHRY, CDR2 SYGVKD, per germline. The V and J ends lost 3 bases and 9 bases respectively, with 14 bases between them. This CDR3 contains 13 residues. The CDR3 sequence is CAISETWGSAQYF. The CDR3 nucleotides are TGTGCCATCAGTGAAACGTGGGGGAGTGCCCAGTACTTC.